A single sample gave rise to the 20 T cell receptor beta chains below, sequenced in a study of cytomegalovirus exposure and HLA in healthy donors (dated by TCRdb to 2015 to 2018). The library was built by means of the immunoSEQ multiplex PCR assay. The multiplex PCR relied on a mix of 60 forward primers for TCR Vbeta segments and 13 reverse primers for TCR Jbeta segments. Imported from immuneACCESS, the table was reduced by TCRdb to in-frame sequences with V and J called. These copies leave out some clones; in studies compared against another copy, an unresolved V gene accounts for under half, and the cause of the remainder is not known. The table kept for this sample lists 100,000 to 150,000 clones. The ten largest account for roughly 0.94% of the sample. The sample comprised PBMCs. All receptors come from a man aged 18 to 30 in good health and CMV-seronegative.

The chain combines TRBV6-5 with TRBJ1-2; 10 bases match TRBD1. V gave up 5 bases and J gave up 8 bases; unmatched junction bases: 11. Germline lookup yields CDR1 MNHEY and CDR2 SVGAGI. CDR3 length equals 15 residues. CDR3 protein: CASSPIGQGGEGYTF. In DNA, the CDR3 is TGTGCCAGCAGTCCAATAGGACAGGGGGGTGAAGGCTACACCTTC.

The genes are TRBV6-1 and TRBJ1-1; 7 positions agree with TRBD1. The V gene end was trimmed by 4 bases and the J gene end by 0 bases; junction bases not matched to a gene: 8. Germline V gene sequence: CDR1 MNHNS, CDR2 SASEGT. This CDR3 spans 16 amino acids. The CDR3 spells CASSGGPGQLNTEAFF. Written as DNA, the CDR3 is TGTGCCAGCAGTGGCGGCCCGGGACAGCTGAACACTGAAGCTTTCTTT.

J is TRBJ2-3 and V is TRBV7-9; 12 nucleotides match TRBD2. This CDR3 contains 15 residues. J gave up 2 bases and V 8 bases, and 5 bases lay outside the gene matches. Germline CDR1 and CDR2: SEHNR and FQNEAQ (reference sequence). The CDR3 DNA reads TGTGCCAGCGAAGGGACTAGCGGGCTCACAGATACGCAGTATTTT. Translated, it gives CASEGTSGLTDTQYF.

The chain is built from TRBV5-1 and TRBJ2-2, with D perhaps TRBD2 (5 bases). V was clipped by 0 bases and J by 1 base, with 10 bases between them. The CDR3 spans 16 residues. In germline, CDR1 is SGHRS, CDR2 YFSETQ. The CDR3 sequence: CASSLEGRGNTGELFF. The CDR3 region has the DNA TGCGCCAGCAGCTTGGAAGGTCGGGGGAACACCGGGGAGCTGTTTTTT.

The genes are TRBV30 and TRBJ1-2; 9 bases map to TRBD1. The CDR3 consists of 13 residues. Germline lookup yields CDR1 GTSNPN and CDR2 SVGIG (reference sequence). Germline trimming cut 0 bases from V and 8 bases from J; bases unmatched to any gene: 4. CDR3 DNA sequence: TGTGCCTGGAGTGTCGACAGGGGGTTAGGCTACACCTTC. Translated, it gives CAWSVDRGLGYTF. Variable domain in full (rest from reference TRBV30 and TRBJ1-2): SQTIHQWPATLVQPVGSPLSLECTVEGTSNPNLYWYRQAAGRGLQLLFYSVGIGQISSEVPQNLSASRPQDRQFILSSKKLLLSDSGFYLCAWSVDRGLGYTFGSGTRLTVV.

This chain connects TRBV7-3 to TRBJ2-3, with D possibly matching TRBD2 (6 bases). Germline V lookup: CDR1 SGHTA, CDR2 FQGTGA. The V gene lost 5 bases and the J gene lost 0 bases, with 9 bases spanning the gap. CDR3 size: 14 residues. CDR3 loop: CASSPAGSTDTQYF. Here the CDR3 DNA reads TGTGCCAGCAGCCCCGCGGGGAGCACAGATACGCAGTATTTT.

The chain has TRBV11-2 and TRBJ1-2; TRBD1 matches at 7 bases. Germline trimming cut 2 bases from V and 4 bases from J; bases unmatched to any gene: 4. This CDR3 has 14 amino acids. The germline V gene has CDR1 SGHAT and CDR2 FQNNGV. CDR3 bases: TGTGCCAGCAGCTTACAAGGGACAGTCTATGGCTACACCTTC. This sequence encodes CASSLQGTVYGYTF.

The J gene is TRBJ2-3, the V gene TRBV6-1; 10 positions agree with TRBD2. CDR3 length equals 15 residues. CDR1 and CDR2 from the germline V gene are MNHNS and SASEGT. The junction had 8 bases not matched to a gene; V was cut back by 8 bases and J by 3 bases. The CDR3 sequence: CASSQREGGTDTQYF. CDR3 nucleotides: TGTGCCAGCTCGCAGCGGGAGGGGGGGACAGATACGCAGTATTTT.

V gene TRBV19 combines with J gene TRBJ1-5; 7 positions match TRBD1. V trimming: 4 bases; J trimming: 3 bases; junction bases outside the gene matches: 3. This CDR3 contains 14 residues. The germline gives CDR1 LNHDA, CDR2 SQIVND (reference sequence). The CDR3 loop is CASSTTGNNQPQHF. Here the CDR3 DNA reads TGTGCCAGTAGTACGACAGGGAACAATCAGCCCCAGCATTTT. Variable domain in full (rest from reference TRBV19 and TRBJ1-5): DGGITQSPKYLFRKEGQNVTLSCEQNLNHDAMYWYRQDPGQGLRLIYYSQIVNDFQKGDIAEGYSVSREKKESFPLTVTSAQKNPTAFYLCASSTTGNNQPQHFGDGTRLSIL.

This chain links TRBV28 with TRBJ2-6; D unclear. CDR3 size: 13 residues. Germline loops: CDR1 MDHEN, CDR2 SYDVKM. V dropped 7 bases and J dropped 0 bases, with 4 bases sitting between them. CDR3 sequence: CASIRSGANVLTF. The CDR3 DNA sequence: TGTGCCAGCATCCGCTCTGGGGCCAACGTCCTGACTTTC.

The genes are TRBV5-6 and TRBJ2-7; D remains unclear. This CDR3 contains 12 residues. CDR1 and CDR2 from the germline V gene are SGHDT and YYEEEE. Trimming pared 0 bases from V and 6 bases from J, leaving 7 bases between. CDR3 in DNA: TGTGCCAGCAGCTTGGGTCTACTCGAGCAGTACTTC. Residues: CASSLGLLEQYF.

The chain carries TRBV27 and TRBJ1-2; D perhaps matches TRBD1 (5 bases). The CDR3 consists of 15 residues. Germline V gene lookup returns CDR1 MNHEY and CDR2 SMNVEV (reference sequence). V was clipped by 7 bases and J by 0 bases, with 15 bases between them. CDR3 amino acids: CASTHGAGANYGYTF. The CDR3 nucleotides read TGTGCCAGCACTCATGGGGCAGGAGCTAACTATGGCTACACCTTC.

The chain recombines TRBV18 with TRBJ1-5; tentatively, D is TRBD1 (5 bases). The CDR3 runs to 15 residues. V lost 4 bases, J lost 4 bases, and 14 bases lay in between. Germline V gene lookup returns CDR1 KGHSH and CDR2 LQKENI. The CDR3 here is CASSRGGALNQPQHF. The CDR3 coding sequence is TGTGCCAGCTCACGGGGAGGGGCCTTAAATCAGCCCCAGCATTTT.

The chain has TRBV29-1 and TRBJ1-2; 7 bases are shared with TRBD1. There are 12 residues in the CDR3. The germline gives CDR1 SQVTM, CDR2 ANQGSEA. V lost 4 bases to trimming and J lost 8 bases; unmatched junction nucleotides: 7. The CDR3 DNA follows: TGCAGCGTTGGGGACAGTCGGATCGGCTACACCTTC. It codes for CSVGDSRIGYTF.

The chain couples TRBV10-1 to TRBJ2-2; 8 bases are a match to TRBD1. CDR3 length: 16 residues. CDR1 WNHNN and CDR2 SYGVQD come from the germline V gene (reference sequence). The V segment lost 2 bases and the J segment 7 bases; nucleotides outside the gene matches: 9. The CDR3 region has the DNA TGCGCCAGCAGTGAGGGACAGGGTGGGGATGGCGGGGAGCTGTTTTTT. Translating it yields CASSEGQGGDGGELFF.

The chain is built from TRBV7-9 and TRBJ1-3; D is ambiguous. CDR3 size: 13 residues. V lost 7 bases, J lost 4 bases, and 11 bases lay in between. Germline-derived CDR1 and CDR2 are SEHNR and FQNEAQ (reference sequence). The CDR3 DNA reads TGTGCCAGCACCTTTAGAGCGGGAAACACCATATATTTT. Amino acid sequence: CASTFRAGNTIYF. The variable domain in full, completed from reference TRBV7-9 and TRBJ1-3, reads DTGVSQNPRHKITKRGQNVTFRCDPISEHNRLYWYRQTLGQGPEFLTYFQNEAQLEKSRLLSDRFSAERPKGSFSTLEIQRTEQGDSAMYLCASTFRAGNTIYFGEGSWLTVV.

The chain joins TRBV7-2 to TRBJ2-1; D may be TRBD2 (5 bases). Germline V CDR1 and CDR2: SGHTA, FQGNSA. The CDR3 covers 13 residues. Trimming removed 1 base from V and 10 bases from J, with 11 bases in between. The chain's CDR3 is CASSLDWTREQFF. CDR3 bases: TGTGCCAGCAGCTTAGACTGGACTCGCGAGCAGTTCTTC. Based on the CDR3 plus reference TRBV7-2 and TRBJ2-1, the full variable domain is GAGVSQSPSNKVTEKGKDVELRCDPISGHTALYWYRQSLGQGLEFLIYFQGNSAPDKSGLPSDRFSAERTGGSVSTLTIQRTQQEDSAVYLCASSLDWTREQFFGPGTRLTVL.

CDR3 nucleotides: TGTGCCAGCAGCCAAGGATCGGGGGGGCGTAATCAGCCCCAGCATTTT. It encodes CASSQGSGGRNQPQHF. The V gene is TRBV7-9, the J gene TRBJ1-5, with a possible D match to TRBD1 (6 bases). The CDR3 totals 16 residues. Trimming took off 5 bases at V and 4 bases at J, with 18 bases between the two ends. Germline lookup yields CDR1 SEHNR and CDR2 FQNEAQ (reference sequence). Full variable domain (outside the CDR3, taken from reference TRBV7-9 and TRBJ1-5): DTGVSQNPRHKITKRGQNVTFRCDPISEHNRLYWYRQTLGQGPEFLTYFQNEAQLEKSRLLSDRFSAERPKGSFSTLEIQRTEQGDSAMYLCASSQGSGGRNQPQHFGDGTRLSIL.

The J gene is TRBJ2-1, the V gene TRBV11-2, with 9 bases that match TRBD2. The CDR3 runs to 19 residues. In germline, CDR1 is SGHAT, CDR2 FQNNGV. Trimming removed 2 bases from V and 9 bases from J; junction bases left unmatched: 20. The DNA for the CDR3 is TGTGCCAGCAGCTTACTAACCGGACTAGCGTTCGAACAAAGGGGTGAGCAGTTCTTC. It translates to CASSLLTGLAFEQRGEQFF.

The CDR3 reads CASSLILAGITDTQYF. In nucleotides, the CDR3 is TGTGCCAGCAGTTTAATTCTAGCGGGAATTACAGATACGCAGTATTTT. The rearrangement links TRBV28 to TRBJ2-3; 9 bases match TRBD2. Germline V gene data show CDR1 as MDHEN and CDR2 as SYDVKM. The CDR3 is 16 residues long. Trimming removed 2 bases from V and 3 bases from J; junction bases left unmatched: 6.